The 30 T cell receptor beta chains given below trace back to one sample, sequenced in a study of blood T cell repertoires in COVID-19. TCRdb's copy holds only in-frame clones and misses some; the assay was immunoSEQ multiplex PCR. The table includes approximately 90,000 clones, around 87% detected once. Material: peripheral blood. The receptors were sampled from a woman aged 80 or over with acute or convalescent COVID-19.

The genes are TRBV7-9 and TRBJ2-7; D call uncertain. This CDR3 contains 11 residues. Germline CDR1 reads SEHNR; CDR2 reads FQNEAQ (reference sequence). V lost 5 bases, J lost 2 bases, and 4 bases lay in between. The CDR3 region has the DNA TGTGCCAGCAGCCCTGCCTACGAGCAGTACTTC. Translation: CASSPAYEQYF.

The chain uses TRBV7-9 and TRBJ2-2; TRBD1 matches at 8 bases. Germline CDR1 SEHNR, CDR2 FQNEAQ (reference sequence). J was trimmed by 2 bases and V by 5 bases; bases with no gene match: 4. The length of the CDR3 is 15 residues. CDR3 residues: CASSPQGANTGELFF. CDR3 bases: TGTGCCAGCAGCCCGCAGGGGGCCAACACCGGGGAGCTGTTTTTT.

V is TRBV10-3 and J is TRBJ1-3; TRBD1 matches 10 bases. CDR3 size: 15 residues. J was trimmed by 2 bases and V by 6 bases; bases with no gene match: 4. In germline, CDR1 is ENHRY, CDR2 SYGVKD. CDR3 DNA: TGTGCCATCAGGGGGGACAGGGGTACTGGAAACACCATATATTTT. This codes for CAIRGDRGTGNTIYF.

This clone was counted once. V gene TRBV7-8 combines with J gene TRBJ1-4, with 10 bases identical to TRBD1. Trimming removed 5 bases from V and 6 bases from J; junction bases left unmatched: 6. This CDR3 spans 15 amino acids. Germline CDR1 reads SGHVS; CDR2 reads FQNEAQ. The CDR3 here is CASSEDRGLDEKLFF. For the CDR3, the DNA is TGTGCCAGCAGCGAAGACAGGGGGCTGGATGAAAAACTGTTTTTT.

The chain recombines TRBV7-9 with TRBJ2-1; 16 bases fit TRBD2. After removal of 4 bases from V and 10 bases from J, the junction contained 1 base not matched to a gene. Germline loops: CDR1 SEHNR, CDR2 FQNEAQ (reference sequence). The CDR3 is made up of 14 amino acids. The CDR3 here is CASSWGLAGGEQFF. The CDR3 DNA sequence: TGTGCCAGCAGCTGGGGACTAGCGGGAGGGGAGCAGTTCTTC.

The CDR3 here is CASSPGQLITEAFF. The CDR3 DNA follows: TGTGCCAGCAGCCCTGGACAGCTTATAACCGAAGCTTTCTTT. The chain links TRBV7-8 to TRBJ1-1, with D perhaps TRBD1 (6 bases). The germline V and J ends were trimmed by 5 bases and 8 bases, with 18 bases remaining between them. The CDR3 spans 14 residues. Germline values: CDR1 SGHVS, CDR2 FQNEAQ.

The V call is TRBV5-1, the J call TRBJ1-1; D remains ambiguous. Germline V CDR1 and CDR2: SGHRS, YFSETQ. The V end lost 0 bases, the J end lost 0 bases, and 3 bases lay between the germline ends. The length of the CDR3 is 13 residues. The CDR3 DNA sequence: TGCGCCAGCAGCTTGGGAGTGAACACTGAAGCTTTCTTT. Residues: CASSLGVNTEAFF.

This clone was counted a few times. The chain is built from TRBV25-1 and TRBJ2-1, with 7 bases matching TRBD1. Germline lookup yields CDR1 MGHDK and CDR2 SYGVNS. Unmatched junction bases numbered 9, after V lost 5 bases and J lost 8 bases. The length of the CDR3 is 14 residues. The CDR3 reads CASSRDRVDDEQFF. The CDR3 DNA sequence: TGTGCCAGCAGTAGAGACAGGGTTGATGATGAGCAGTTCTTC.

The chain combines TRBV9 with TRBJ2-1, with 10 bases lining up with TRBD2. V shed 3 bases and J 0 bases; nucleotides not matched to a gene: 6. Looked up from germline, CDR1 is SGDLS and CDR2 is YYNGEE. CDR3 length equals 17 residues. CDR3 protein: CASSGTSGGSSYNEQFF. The CDR3 DNA follows: TGTGCCAGCAGCGGGACTAGCGGAGGGAGCTCCTACAATGAGCAGTTCTTC.

This chain joins TRBV7-2 and TRBJ1-6; TRBD1 agrees at 9 bases. CDR1 is SGHTA and CDR2 is FQGNSA in the germline V gene. J gave up 9 bases and V 5 bases, and 8 bases lay outside the gene matches. The CDR3 has 15 residues. The CDR3 bases are TGTGCCAGCAGCCGGACCCGGGACAGGGTTTCACCCCTCCACTTT. Translation: CASSRTRDRVSPLHF.

V gene TRBV5-5 combines with J gene TRBJ1-1; D unclear. Trimming stripped 1 base from V and 7 bases from J, with 5 bases between. Germline-derived CDR1 and CDR2 are SGHKS and YYEKEE (reference sequence). The CDR3 totals 11 residues. The CDR3 DNA follows: TGTGCCAGCAGCTTGAGAGTTGAAGCTTTCTTT. Translated: CASSLRVEAFF.

The chain uses TRBV6-1 and TRBJ1-6, with D perhaps matching TRBD1 (5 bases). The CDR3 loop spans 14 amino acids. CDR1 and CDR2 (germline): MNHNS, SASEGT. Trimming took off 4 bases at V and 7 bases at J, with 11 bases between the two ends. CDR3 sequence (DNA): TGTGCCAGCAGTGTCGACAGCACAAATTCACCCCTCCACTTT. Protein product: CASSVDSTNSPLHF.

The V call is TRBV7-8, the J call TRBJ1-1; 8 bases line up with TRBD1. The trim removed 1 base at V and 7 bases at J, leaving 8 bases unmatched. CDR3 length equals 15 residues. Germline V lookup: CDR1 SGHVS, CDR2 FQNEAQ. CDR3 protein: CASSLVGGTGVEAFF. The CDR3, as DNA: TGTGCCAGCAGCTTAGTCGGGGGGACAGGCGTTGAAGCTTTCTTT.

The gene calls are TRBV27 and TRBJ2-3; D call uncertain. The CDR3 is 12 residues long. Trimming took 4 bases from V and 2 from J, leaving 4 bases between them. Germline-derived CDR1 and CDR2 are MNHEY and SMNVEV (reference sequence). As DNA, the CDR3 is TGTGCCAGCAGTTCTGTCACAGATACGCAGTATTTT. It encodes CASSSVTDTQYF.

This chain connects TRBV5-1 to TRBJ1-1; weak D call: TRBD1 (6 bases). Trimming left V 4 bases short and J 7 bases short, with 14 bases between. CDR3 size: 13 residues. Germline assignment: CDR1 SGHRS and CDR2 YFSETQ. The chain's CDR3 is CASSTGTRGEAFF. Here the CDR3 DNA reads TGCGCCAGCAGCACCGGGACCAGGGGTGAAGCTTTCTTT.

The V call is TRBV19, the J call TRBJ2-2; D gene unclear. Germline CDR1 is LNHDA and CDR2 is SQIVND (reference sequence). V lost 9 bases and J 1 base, leaving 15 bases between the germline ends. This CDR3 has 15 residues. The CDR3 region has the DNA TGTGCCAGCCGAACCAGTGAATGGAACACCGGGGAGCTGTTTTTT. Translation gives CASRTSEWNTGELFF.

This chain uses TRBV3-1 (or the pseudogene TRBV3-2) with TRBJ1-6; 7 nucleotides line up with TRBD1. The germline V gene encodes CDR1 LGHDT and CDR2 YNNKEL (reference sequence). J lost 10 bases, V lost 1 base, and 7 bases had no gene match. The CDR3 totals 15 residues. CDR3 coding DNA: TGTGCCAGCAGCCAAGGACAGGGTAACGAGTCACCCCTCCACTTT. It translates to CASSQGQGNESPLHF.

The chain carries TRBV3-1 (or the pseudogene TRBV3-2) and TRBJ2-2, with 8 bases that match TRBD2. CDR3 size: 16 residues. Germline lookup yields CDR1 LGHDT and CDR2 YNNKEL (reference sequence). V shed 2 bases, J shed 0 bases, and the junction held 2 bases outside the gene matches. The CDR3 loop reads CASSQSSGANTGELFF. CDR3 sequence (DNA): TGTGCCAGCAGCCAAAGTAGCGGGGCGAACACCGGGGAGCTGTTTTTT.

In this sample, this clone turned up once. J is TRBJ2-2 and V is TRBV19; 11 bases are shared with TRBD2. Germline assignment: CDR1 LNHDA and CDR2 SQIVND (reference sequence). V was pared by 6 bases and J by 7 bases, with 13 bases of the junction left unmatched. This CDR3 spans 17 amino acids. CDR3 DNA sequence: TGTGCCAGTAGCGATCGACTAGCGGGAATGGATGGCGGGGAGCTGTTTTTT. Residues: CASSDRLAGMDGGELFF.

V and J are TRBV4-1 and TRBJ1-1; TRBD1 agrees at 7 bases. This CDR3 contains 14 residues. Germline V lookup: CDR1 MGHRA, CDR2 YSYEKL. With V trimmed by 4 bases and J by 8 bases, 10 bases remained unmatched. CDR3 protein: CASSRTGTVSEAFF. CDR3 sequence (DNA): TGCGCCAGCAGCCGAACCGGGACAGTGTCCGAAGCTTTCTTT.

This clone was picked up one time. The rearrangement joins TRBV27 to TRBJ1-2; 7 bases fit TRBD1. Germline lookup yields CDR1 MNHEY and CDR2 SMNVEV (reference sequence). The junction had 8 bases not matched to a gene; V was cut back by 6 bases and J by 4 bases. This CDR3 spans 14 amino acids. The CDR3 region is CASRPGQHGYGYTF. CDR3 nucleotide sequence: TGTGCCAGCAGGCCGGGACAGCACGGCTATGGCTACACCTTC.

V is TRBV2 and J is TRBJ2-2, with D possibly matching TRBD1 (6 bases). This CDR3 spans 13 amino acids. CDR1 is SNHLY, CDR2 FYNNEI, per germline. The V and J ends lost 7 bases and 5 bases respectively, with 11 bases between them. This CDR3 reads CASKQGETGELFF. The DNA of the CDR3 is TGTGCCAGCAAACAGGGAGAAACCGGGGAGCTGTTTTTT. Full variable domain (remainder filled in from reference TRBV2 and TRBJ2-2): EPEVTQTPSHQVTQMGQEVILRCVPISNHLYFYWYRQILGQKVEFLVSFYNNEISEKSEIFDDQFSVERPDGSNFTLKIRSTKLEDSAMYFCASKQGETGELFFGEGSRLTVL.

The chain combines TRBV7-2 with TRBJ2-7; 13 bases line up with TRBD2. In germline, CDR1 is SGHTA, CDR2 FQGNSA. CDR3 size: 14 residues. After removal of 7 bases from V and 4 bases from J, the junction contained 4 bases not matched to a gene. The CDR3 nucleotides are TGTGCCAGCAATTTGGGACTAGCGGGATACGAGCAGTACTTC. The encoded protein is CASNLGLAGYEQYF.

This clone was recorded a few times. The genes are TRBV6-5 and TRBJ2-1; 10 bases match TRBD2. Germline loops: CDR1 MNHEY, CDR2 SVGAGI. The CDR3 extends over 12 amino acids. The ends lost 4 bases at V and 9 bases at J; junction bases unmatched: 0. The CDR3 DNA follows: TGTGCCAGCAGTTTAGCGGGAGGTGAGCAGTTCTTC. This encodes CASSLAGGEQFF.

The rearrangement links TRBV7-3 to TRBJ2-5, with D possibly TRBD2 on 6 matching bases. This CDR3 spans 16 amino acids. The V end lost 3 bases, the J end lost 1 base, and 15 bases lay between the germline ends. Germline lookup yields CDR1 SGHTA and CDR2 FQGTGA. The CDR3: CASSLLGGTTQETQYF. In DNA, the CDR3 is TGTGCCAGCAGCTTGTTGGGAGGAACGACCCAAGAGACCCAGTACTTC.

J is TRBJ2-7 and V is TRBV10-1; no clear D gene. The V end was cut by 3 bases, the J end by 4 bases, with 7 bases between. The length of the CDR3 is 12 residues. CDR1 and CDR2 from the germline V gene are WNHNN and SYGVQD (reference sequence). CDR3 DNA sequence: TGCGCCAGCAGTGAAGTGGAGTACGAGCAGTACTTC. As protein: CASSEVEYEQYF.

The gene calls are TRBV24-1 and TRBJ2-2; D is perhaps TRBD1 (6 bases). The CDR3 has 18 residues. Germline-derived CDR1 and CDR2 are KGHDR and SFDVKD. Between the trimmed V and J ends, which lost 5 bases and 0 bases, there was a span of 18 bases. The DNA for the CDR3 is TGTGCCACCAGTGGAGGGAACAGGGCAGGATCGAACACCGGGGAGCTGTTTTTT. Amino acids: CATSGGNRAGSNTGELFF.

The chain links TRBV5-1 to TRBJ2-2; maybe TRBD2 (6 bases). Germline CDR1 is SGHRS and CDR2 is YFSETQ. V dropped 2 bases and J dropped 5 bases, with 13 bases sitting between them. CDR3 length: 15 residues. In nucleotides, the CDR3 is TGCGCCAGCAGCTTATGGGGGAGCGGGACCGGGGAGCTGTTTTTT. Encoded protein: CASSLWGSGTGELFF.

This clone was found once. This sequence joins TRBV19 and TRBJ2-7; 7 bases align to TRBD2. Trimming removed 6 bases from V and 5 bases from J; junction bases left unmatched: 7. CDR3 length: 13 amino acids. Germline V gene lookup returns CDR1 LNHDA and CDR2 SQIVND (reference sequence). The CDR3 DNA reads TGTGCCAGTAGCAGCGGGCGGGGGAACGAGCAGTACTTC. Protein: CASSSGRGNEQYF. Variable domain in full (rest from reference TRBV19 and TRBJ2-7): DGGITQSPKYLFRKEGQNVTLSCEQNLNHDAMYWYRQDPGQGLRLIYYSQIVNDFQKGDIAEGYSVSREKKESFPLTVTSAQKNPTAFYLCASSSGRGNEQYFGPGTRLTVT.

This clone has only one observation. This sample also contains other DNA sequences that code for the same CDR3. This sequence joins TRBV7-3 and TRBJ2-2; 8 nucleotides match TRBD1. The trim removed 4 bases at V and 5 bases at J, leaving 6 bases unmatched. The length of the CDR3 is 15 residues. Germline CDR1 SGHTA, CDR2 FQGTGA. CDR3 region: CASSSSTGATGELFF. The CDR3 nucleotides are TGTGCCAGCAGCTCCTCGACAGGGGCTACCGGGGAGCTGTTTTTT.